These 32 T cell receptor beta chains originate from one sample sequenced in a study of blood T cell repertoires in COVID-19. Repertoires were generated with immunoSEQ multiplex PCR, while TCRdb's copy carries only in-frame clones and drops some. The sample has 280,000 or so clones, approximately 88% seen once; the top ten hold under 8%. The sequenced sample was peripheral blood. These receptors were taken from a woman younger than 45 who had recovered from COVID-19.

This chain uses TRBV20-1 with TRBJ2-1, with 10 bases matching TRBD2. Trimming took 3 bases from V and 5 from J; bases not matched to a gene: 13. CDR3 length equals 17 residues. Germline CDR1 is DFQATT and CDR2 is SNEGSKA (reference sequence). The CDR3 reads CSASNLRGLAEDNEQFF. Written as DNA, the CDR3 is TGCAGTGCTAGTAATTTGAGAGGACTAGCGGAAGACAATGAGCAGTTCTTC.

The J gene is TRBJ1-1, the V gene TRBV27; the D gene is possibly TRBD1 (5 bases). Trimming cost V 3 bases and J 1 base, with 6 bases left between them. The CDR3 consists of 13 residues. Germline assignment: CDR1 MNHEY and CDR2 SMNVEV (reference sequence). CDR3 coding DNA: TGTGCCAGCAGTTTCGACAGGAACACTGAAGCTTTCTTT. Residues: CASSFDRNTEAFF.

The chain is built from TRBV6-5 and TRBJ1-1; no clear D gene. The ends were cut back, 6 bases at V and 3 bases at J, with 8 bases in the middle. There are 12 residues in the CDR3. Germline-derived CDR1 and CDR2 are MNHEY and SVGAGI. The CDR3 here is CASSSIYTEAFF. CDR3 nucleotides: TGTGCCAGCAGCTCTATATACACTGAAGCTTTCTTT.

This clone was observed a handful of times. The genes are TRBV4-3 and TRBJ2-1; D unclear. V lost 1 base to trimming and J lost 3 bases, with 16 bases between them. Germline lookup yields CDR1 LGHNA and CDR2 YSLEER. This CDR3 is 17 amino acids long. The CDR3 reads CASSQGLLENSYNEQFF. The CDR3 nucleotides read TGCGCCAGCAGCCAAGGCCTTTTAGAAAATAGCTACAATGAGCAGTTCTTC.

V is TRBV5-6 and J is TRBJ2-5; 9 nucleotides match TRBD2. The germline CDR1 and CDR2 sequences are SGHDT and YYEEEE. V lost 4 bases, J lost 2 bases, and 9 bases stayed unmatched. This CDR3 comprises 16 residues. Here the CDR3 reads CASSPAFAGGQETQYF. The DNA for the CDR3 is TGTGCCAGCAGCCCCGCGTTCGCGGGGGGGCAAGAGACCCAGTACTTC.

The V call is TRBV5-1, the J call TRBJ2-5, with 7 bases matching TRBD1. The CDR3 contains 16 residues. Germline V gene data show CDR1 as SGHRS and CDR2 as YFSETQ. Trimming at V came to 1 base and at J to 5 bases, leaving 11 bases not matched to a gene. In DNA, the CDR3 is TGCGCCAGCAGCTTGCGCCCGAGGACAGGAAGGGAGACCCAGTACTTC. It translates to CASSLRPRTGRETQYF.

This clone was found a few times. The V gene is TRBV28, the J gene TRBJ1-2; perhaps TRBD1 as D (6 bases). The V gene's germline CDR1 is MDHEN and CDR2 SYDVKM. Trimming left V 8 bases short and J 3 bases short, with 13 bases between. This CDR3 is 13 amino acids long. CDR3: CASGTGIDYGYTF. The CDR3 coding sequence is TGTGCCAGCGGAACAGGGATCGACTATGGCTACACCTTC.

The chain has TRBV29-1 and TRBJ2-3; a weak D match, TRBD2 (6 bases). Germline-derived CDR1 and CDR2 are SQVTM and ANQGSEA. The CDR3 is 13 residues long. V was trimmed by 7 bases and J by 4 bases, leaving 15 bases between them. The CDR3 nucleotides are TGCAGCGGCTTACGGGGGTCCCCAGATACGCAGTATTTT. It specifies CSGLRGSPDTQYF.

V and J are TRBV7-9 and TRBJ1-1, with D hard to call. V lost 4 bases and J lost 3, with 12 bases in between. Per germline, CDR1 SEHNR and CDR2 FQNEAQ (reference sequence). The CDR3 contains 14 residues. The CDR3 region has the DNA TGTGCCAGCAGCTCCCAAACTAGGGACACTGAAGCTTTCTTT. Its translation is CASSSQTRDTEAFF.

The CDR3 sequence is CASRDAQGAMAKNIQYF. CDR3 DNA: TGCGCCAGCAGGGATGCTCAGGGGGCCATGGCCAAAAACATTCAGTACTTC. The chain joins TRBV5-1 to TRBJ2-4; 8 bases are shared with TRBD1. The CDR3 loop spans 17 amino acids. The ends lost 5 bases at V and 1 base at J; junction bases unmatched: 11. Germline CDR1 reads SGHRS; CDR2 reads YFSETQ.

V and J are TRBV18 and TRBJ2-5; 8 nucleotides match TRBD1. Germline CDR1 and CDR2: KGHSH and LQKENI. V lost 5 bases, J lost 2 bases, and 4 bases stayed unmatched. The CDR3 sequence is 14 residues long. The CDR3 loop reads CASSGTGGQETQYF. CDR3 bases: TGTGCCAGCTCAGGCACAGGGGGGCAAGAGACCCAGTACTTC.

This chain joins TRBV6-6 and TRBJ1-5; weak D call: TRBD1 (6 bases). The germline gives CDR1 MNHNY, CDR2 SVGAGI (reference sequence). With 7 bases removed from V and 7 bases from J, the gap between germline ends came to 17 bases. The CDR3 spans 14 residues. DNA for the CDR3: TGTGCCAGCAACGACCGGGGGGCAGAGCAGCCCCAGCATTTT. Translated: CASNDRGAEQPQHF.

V usage is TRBV7-3 and J usage is TRBJ2-5, with D uncertain. V was cut by 3 bases and J by 5 bases, with 10 bases left in between. Germline CDR1 reads SGHTA; CDR2 reads FQGTGA. This CDR3 spans 13 amino acids. The chain's CDR3 is CASSFSAWETQYF. The CDR3, as DNA: TGTGCCAGCAGCTTCTCAGCGTGGGAGACCCAGTACTTC.

This clone was counted only a few times. The gene calls are TRBV5-5 and TRBJ1-3, with D possibly matching TRBD1 (5 bases). Per the germline V gene, CDR1 is SGHKS and CDR2 is YYEKEE (reference sequence). Between the trimmed V and J ends, which lost 3 bases and 4 bases, there was a span of 11 bases. This CDR3 has 14 amino acids. The CDR3 loop reads CASSSSRQGNTIYF. The CDR3 nucleotides are TGTGCCAGCAGCTCCTCTCGACAGGGAAACACCATATATTTT. The variable domain in full, completed from reference TRBV5-5 and TRBJ1-3, reads DAGVTQSPTHLIKTRGQQVTLRCSPISGHKSVSWYQQVLGQGPQFIFQYYEKEERGRGNFPDRFSARQFPNYSSELNVNALLLGDSALYLCASSSSRQGNTIYFGEGSWLTVV.

The chain employs TRBV18 and TRBJ1-1; D remains ambiguous. The CDR3 extends over 15 amino acids. Germline V gene data show CDR1 as KGHSH and CDR2 as LQKENI. V was clipped by 0 bases and J by 1 base, with 9 bases between them. The DNA of the CDR3 is TGTGCCAGCTCACCACCGGGCAAATCGAACACTGAAGCTTTCTTT. Residues: CASSPPGKSNTEAFF.

The chain employs TRBV2 and TRBJ1-1, with a tentative D call TRBD1 (5 bases). V lost 6 bases and J 11 bases, leaving 34 bases between the germline ends. This CDR3 is 18 amino acids long. Germline lookup yields CDR1 SNHLY and CDR2 FYNNEI. CDR3 coding DNA: TGTGCCAGCAGGTCTTTGCAGGGAGGGCCGACAGCTCCTATCGGGGCTTTCTTT. Encoded protein: CASRSLQGGPTAPIGAFF.

The gene calls are TRBV27 and TRBJ2-1; 7 positions match TRBD1. The CDR3 loop spans 16 amino acids. V lost 2 bases to trimming and J lost 5 bases; unmatched junction nucleotides: 9. CDR1 is MNHEY, CDR2 SMNVEV, per germline (reference sequence). CDR3 residues: CASSLIRGLSNNEQFF. Here the CDR3 DNA reads TGTGCCAGCAGTTTAATAAGGGGGCTATCAAACAATGAGCAGTTCTTC.

J is TRBJ2-2 and V is TRBV19, with TRBD1 matching over 8 bases. The germline V gene encodes CDR1 LNHDA and CDR2 SQIVND (reference sequence). The CDR3 is 15 amino acids. Trimming removed 9 bases from V and 2 bases from J; junction bases left unmatched: 8. The CDR3: CASKIRGQNTGELFF. The CDR3 bases are TGTGCCAGCAAAATCAGGGGGCAAAACACCGGGGAGCTGTTTTTT.

The chain has TRBV25-1 and TRBJ1-6, with 11 bases fitting TRBD1. The J segment lost 5 bases and the V segment lost 5 bases, leaving 8 bases of the junction unmatched. Germline V gene lookup returns CDR1 MGHDK and CDR2 SYGVNS. This CDR3 region has 17 residues. The CDR3 loop reads CASSQTGTGGHNSPLHF. As DNA, the CDR3 is TGTGCCAGCAGTCAGACAGGGACAGGGGGACATAATTCACCCCTCCACTTT.

The chain carries TRBV5-6 and TRBJ1-5; the match to TRBD1 covers 7 bases. This CDR3 is 15 amino acids long. Germline CDR1 is SGHDT and CDR2 is YYEEEE. Unmatched junction bases numbered 3, after V lost 2 bases and J lost 1 base. CDR3 DNA sequence: TGTGCCAGCAGCTTCGGGGACAGAAGCAATCAGCCCCAGCATTTT. Encoded protein: CASSFGDRSNQPQHF.

The chain carries TRBV5-1 and TRBJ2-3, with TRBD2 matching 11 bases. Losses at the gene ends were 0 bases for V and 2 bases for J; bases not matched to a gene: 8. Germline assignment: CDR1 SGHRS and CDR2 YFSETQ. This CDR3 has 18 residues. The CDR3 is CASSLGLAGGLNTDTQYF. The CDR3 bases are TGCGCCAGCAGCTTGGGTCTAGCGGGGGGTTTAAACACAGATACGCAGTATTTT.

V gene TRBV5-1 combines with J gene TRBJ2-2, with 9 bases lining up with TRBD1. The CDR3 covers 14 residues. The V and J ends lost 4 bases and 6 bases, in that order; junction bases with no gene match: 4. Per the germline V gene, CDR1 is SGHRS and CDR2 is YFSETQ. Here the CDR3 reads CASSPGTGSGELFF. CDR3 sequence (DNA): TGCGCCAGCAGCCCAGGGACAGGGTCCGGGGAGCTGTTTTTT. Full variable domain (outside the CDR3, taken from reference TRBV5-1 and TRBJ2-2): KAGVTQTPRYLIKTRGQQVTLSCSPISGHRSVSWYQQTPGQGLQFLFEYFSETQRNKGNFPGRFSGRQFSNSRSEMNVSTLELGDSALYLCASSPGTGSGELFFGEGSRLTVL.

There are a few counts of this clone. This same CDR3 is encoded by further DNA sequences in the sample. The V call is TRBV12-3 or TRBV12-4, the J call TRBJ1-5; the D gene is possibly TRBD1 (6 bases). Trimming stripped 6 bases from V and 4 bases from J, with 10 bases between. The CDR3 sequence is 13 residues long. CDR3 protein: CASRPTGNQPQHF. CDR3 sequence (DNA): TGTGCCAGCAGGCCAACAGGGAATCAGCCCCAGCATTTT.

V and J are TRBV7-9 and TRBJ1-1; 9 bases align to TRBD1. The germline V gene has CDR1 SEHNR and CDR2 FQNEAQ (reference sequence). CDR3 size: 14 residues. The J segment lost 3 bases and the V segment lost 4 bases, leaving 3 bases of the junction unmatched. The CDR3 is CASSSGQGYTEAFF. CDR3 nucleotide sequence: TGTGCCAGCAGCTCGGGACAGGGTTACACTGAAGCTTTCTTT.

Only one count was recorded for this clone. The rearrangement links TRBV19 to TRBJ2-4; 9 nucleotides agree with TRBD1. CDR3 length: 14 residues. The germline gives CDR1 LNHDA, CDR2 SQIVND (reference sequence). Trimming removed 4 bases from V and 8 bases from J; junction bases left unmatched: 6. For the CDR3, the DNA is TGTGCCAGTAGTAGAGGACAGGGGCTAGACATTCAGTACTTC. It specifies CASSRGQGLDIQYF.

A word on this clone: Additional DNA sequences in this sample encode the identical CDR3. The chain has TRBV11-2 and TRBJ2-7; 8 bases are a match to TRBD2. Germline V CDR1 and CDR2: SGHAT, FQNNGV. The length of the CDR3 is 15 residues. V lost 0 bases to trimming and J lost 2 bases; unmatched junction nucleotides: 3. The CDR3, as DNA: TGTGCCAGCAGCTTAGATCCGGGAGGGACCTACGAGCAGTACTTC. It yields the protein CASSLDPGGTYEQYF.

The rearrangement joins TRBV6-5 to TRBJ2-3, with TRBD2 matching 12 bases. The germline V gene has CDR1 MNHEY and CDR2 SVGAGI. This CDR3 region has 15 residues. The J segment lost 6 bases and the V segment lost 7 bases, leaving 8 bases of the junction unmatched. The CDR3 nucleotides read TGTGCCAGCACAACTAGCGGGGGGAGTGTGGATACGCAGTATTTT. It encodes CASTTSGGSVDTQYF.

This sequence joins TRBV5-1 and TRBJ1-1, with 8 bases fitting TRBD1. V was clipped by 6 bases and J by 1 base; unmatched bases: 2. From germline, CDR1 is SGHRS and CDR2 YFSETQ. The CDR3 runs to 13 residues. Written as DNA, the CDR3 is TGCGCCAGCAAGGACAGGGAGAACACTGAAGCTTTCTTT. Amino acid sequence: CASKDRENTEAFF.

The CDR3 nucleotides read TGTGCCAGCATGTGGACAGGGTCCCACAATGAGCAGTTCTTC. This gives the protein CASMWTGSHNEQFF. The rearrangement joins TRBV28 to TRBJ2-1, with TRBD1 matching 8 bases. Germline loops: CDR1 MDHEN, CDR2 SYDVKM. V was pared by 7 bases and J by 5 bases, with 7 bases of the junction left unmatched. The CDR3 spans 14 residues. The complete variable domain, with remaining parts taken from reference TRBV28 and TRBJ2-1, reads DVKVTQSSRYLVKRTGEKVFLECVQDMDHENMFWYRQDPGLGLRLIYFSYDVKMKEKGDIPEGYSVSREKKERFSLILESASTNQTSMYLCASMWTGSHNEQFFGPGTRLTVL.

V is TRBV4-2 and J is TRBJ2-7; the match to TRBD1 covers 9 bases. The germline CDR1 and CDR2 sequences are LGHNA and YNFKEQ. Unmatched junction bases numbered 2, after V lost 4 bases and J lost 1 base. The CDR3 has 14 residues. The CDR3 spells CASSPGQGSYEQYF. The CDR3 nucleotides read TGTGCCAGCAGCCCCGGACAGGGGTCCTACGAGCAGTACTTC.

This chain connects TRBV11-2 to TRBJ2-5; 8 bases are shared with TRBD2. The CDR3 totals 16 residues. The germline CDR1 and CDR2 sequences are SGHAT and FQNNGV. V trimming: 5 bases; J trimming: 1 base; junction bases outside the gene matches: 9. The CDR3, as DNA: TGTGCCAGCAGCCCCGGGGGAACTAGCGGCCAAGAGACCCAGTACTTC. This gives the protein CASSPGGTSGQETQYF.

The rearrangement joins TRBV28 to TRBJ1-2, with D unresolved. V lost 5 bases and J lost 2, with 18 bases in between. CDR1 and CDR2 from the germline V gene are MDHEN and SYDVKM. The CDR3 consists of 16 residues. The CDR3 is CASSPPGFGQNYGYTF. For the CDR3, the DNA is TGTGCCAGCAGTCCCCCGGGGTTCGGGCAGAACTATGGCTACACCTTC.